Included here is one TCR beta chain sequence, with context. Clones were read by immunoSEQ multiplex PCR, and TCRdb kept only the in-frame ones, dropping some. Seen here are fewer than 350,000 clones, less than 95% observed once, and the top ten hold roughly 2.9%. This sample was taken from a study of blood T cell repertoires in COVID-19. The CDR3 has 18 amino acids. Germline values: CDR1 SGHDT, CDR2 YYEEEE. Losses at the gene ends were 2 bases for V and 2 bases for J; bases not matched to a gene: 14. This clonotype was obtained from a man in his forties who had been exposed to COVID-19. Sequenced input: PBMCs or T cells enriched from blood (not recorded which). J is TRBJ2-5 and V is TRBV5-6; 8 nucleotides agree with TRBD2. The CDR3 reads CASSLGPSLAETQETQYF. The CDR3 bases are TGTGCCAGCAGCTTAGGGCCCTCACTAGCGGAAACGCAAGAGACCCAGTACTTC.